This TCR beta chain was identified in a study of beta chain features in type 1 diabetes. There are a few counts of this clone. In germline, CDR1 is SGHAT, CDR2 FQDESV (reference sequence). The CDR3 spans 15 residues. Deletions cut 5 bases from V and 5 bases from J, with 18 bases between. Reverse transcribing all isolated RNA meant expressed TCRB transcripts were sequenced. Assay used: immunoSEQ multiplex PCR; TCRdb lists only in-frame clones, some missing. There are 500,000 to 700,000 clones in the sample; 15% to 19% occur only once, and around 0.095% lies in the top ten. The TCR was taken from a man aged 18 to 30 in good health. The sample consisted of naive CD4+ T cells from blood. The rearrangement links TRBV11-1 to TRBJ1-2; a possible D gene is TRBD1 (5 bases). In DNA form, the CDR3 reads TGTGCCAGCAGCGCGACCCAGGGCTACTTATATGGCTACACCTTC. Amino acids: CASSATQGYLYGYTF.